This T cell receptor beta chain originates from a study of chemoradiotherapy in HPV16-positive cancers. Study observations and caveats: HPV-responsive T-cell expansion during chemoradiotherapy was linked to improved recurrence-free survival in HPV16-positive patients.

The CDR3 is made up of 14 amino acids. V trimming: 3 bases; J trimming: 5 bases; junction bases outside the gene matches: 5. The germline V gene has CDR1 SGHRS and CDR2 YFSETQ. This table comes from immunoSEQ multiplex PCR, and its TCRdb copy is limited to in-frame clones, with some not included. The sample includes 25,000 to 30,000 clones, nearly 95% seen only once; the top ten take roughly 18%. A note on this clone: The antigen remains undetermined.

The source was blood, collected from a patient who underwent chemoradiotherapy. The chain is built from TRBV5-1 and TRBJ2-7; 10 nucleotides line up with TRBD2. The sequence was obtained from a human donor with HPV-associated anogenital cancer. The CDR3 here is CASSSGTSADEQYF. The DNA of the CDR3 is TGCGCCAGCAGCTCCGGGACTAGCGCCGACGAGCAGTACTTC. The whole variable domain, filled in from reference TRBV5-1 and TRBJ2-7, reads KAGVTQTPRYLIKTRGQQVTLSCSPISGHRSVSWYQQTPGQGLQFLFEYFSETQRNKGNFPGRFSGRQFSNSRSEMNVSTLELGDSALYLCASSSGTSADEQYFGPGTRLTVT.